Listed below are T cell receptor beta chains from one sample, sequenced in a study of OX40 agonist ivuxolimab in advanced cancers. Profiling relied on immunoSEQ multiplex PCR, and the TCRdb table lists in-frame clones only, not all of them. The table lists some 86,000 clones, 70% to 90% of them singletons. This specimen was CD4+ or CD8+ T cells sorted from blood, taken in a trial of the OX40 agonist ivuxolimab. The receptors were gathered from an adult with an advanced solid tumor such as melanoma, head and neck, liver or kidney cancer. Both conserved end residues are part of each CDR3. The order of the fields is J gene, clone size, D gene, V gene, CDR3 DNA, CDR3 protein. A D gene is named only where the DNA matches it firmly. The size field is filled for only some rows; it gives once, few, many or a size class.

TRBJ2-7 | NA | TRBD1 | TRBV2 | TGTGCCAGCAGGAGACAGGGAAACTCCTACGAGCAGTACTTC | CASRRQGNSYEQYF
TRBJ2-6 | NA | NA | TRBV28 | TGTGCCAGCAGGCCACAGGGGGGGAGGACCCCACAGACTTTC | CASRPQGGRTPQTF
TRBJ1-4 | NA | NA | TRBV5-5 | TGTGCCAGCAGCCCAGAAGGGACATTCGAAAAACTGTTTTTT | CASSPEGTFEKLFF
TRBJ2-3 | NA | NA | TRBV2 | TGTGCCAGCATCCATAGCGGCACAGATACGCAGTATTTT | CASIHSGTDTQYF
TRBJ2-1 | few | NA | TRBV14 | TGTGCCAGCAGCCAAGTACTGAACTCCTACAATGAGCAGTTCTTC | CASSQVLNSYNEQFF
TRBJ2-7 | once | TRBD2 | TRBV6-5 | TGTGCCAGCAGCCCTGGACTAGCGGGAGACTACGAGCAGTACTTC | CASSPGLAGDYEQYF
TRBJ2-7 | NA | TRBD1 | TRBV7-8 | TGTGCCAGCAGCCGTGCAGGGGGCGCTTACGAGCAGTACTTC | CASSRAGGAYEQYF
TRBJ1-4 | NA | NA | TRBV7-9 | TGTGCCAGCAGTCAACAGATGAGTATTGGAAAACTGTTTTTT | CASSQQMSIGKLFF
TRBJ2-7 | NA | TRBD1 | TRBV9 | TGTGCCAGCAGCGGACAGGGCTACGAGCAGTACTTC | CASSGQGYEQYF
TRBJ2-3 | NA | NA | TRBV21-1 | TGTGCCAGCAGCAAAGGACGCAGGCTTGGACTAGCGGGGTTAACTAGCACAGATACGCAGTATTTT | CASSKGRRLGLAGLTSTDTQYF
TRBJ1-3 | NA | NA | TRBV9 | TGTGCCAGCAGCCCTCAATGGAGCTCTGGAAACACCATATATTTT | CASSPQWSSGNTIYF
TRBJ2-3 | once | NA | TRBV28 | TGTGCCAGCAGTTTATTGCAGGGAAACACGCAGTATTTT | CASSLLQGNTQYF
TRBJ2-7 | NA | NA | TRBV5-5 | TGTGCCAGCAGCTCGGGCGTTGGCGGCTACGAGCAGTACTTC | CASSSGVGGYEQYF
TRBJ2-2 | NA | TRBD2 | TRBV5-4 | TGTGCCAGCAGCTTGGCCCCCCTAGCGGTAAACACCGGGGAGCTGTTTTTT | CASSLAPLAVNTGELFF
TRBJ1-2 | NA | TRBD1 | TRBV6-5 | TGTGCCAGCAGCCTGAACCGGGACAGGGGTCAAGGCTACACCTTC | CASSLNRDRGQGYTF
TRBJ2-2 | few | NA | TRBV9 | TGTGCCAGCAGCGTAGCGGTGAACACCGGGGAGCTGTTTTTT | CASSVAVNTGELFF
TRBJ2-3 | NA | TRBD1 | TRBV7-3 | TGTGCCAGCAGCTTAAACAGGGGTCAAGCGCAGTATTTT | CASSLNRGQAQYF
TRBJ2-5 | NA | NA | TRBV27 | TGTGCCAGCACCTCCGGAGAGACCCAGTACTTC | CASTSGETQYF
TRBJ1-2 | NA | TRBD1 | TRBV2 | TGTGCCAGCAGTGAAGCGGGCAGGGGGCAGGGCTACACCTTC | CASSEAGRGQGYTF
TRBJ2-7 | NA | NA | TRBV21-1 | TGTGCCAGCAGCAAAGGCAGGACTAGCGGCTCCTACGAGCAGTACTTC | CASSKGRTSGSYEQYF
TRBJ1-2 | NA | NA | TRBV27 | TGTGCCAGCAGTCTTATGGGGTCCGGCTATGGCTACACCTTC | CASSLMGSGYGYTF
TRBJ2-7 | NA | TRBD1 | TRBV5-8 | TGTGCCAGCAAAGAATTGAGGGGGCGAAACGAGCAGTACTTC | CASKELRGRNEQYF
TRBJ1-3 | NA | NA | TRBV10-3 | TGTGCCATCAGGGAACGGTCCTACTCTGGAAACACCATATATTTT | CAIRERSYSGNTIYF
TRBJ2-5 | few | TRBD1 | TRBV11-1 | TGTGCCAGCAGCCCCAGACAGGGGGGGGGAGAGACCCAGTACTTC | CASSPRQGGGETQYF
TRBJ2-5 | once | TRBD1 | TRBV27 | TGTGCCAGCAGTCCGCCAGGGGGCTGGGAGACCCAGTACTTC | CASSPPGGWETQYF
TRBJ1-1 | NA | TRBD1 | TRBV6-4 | TGTGCCAGCAGTCCGACAGGGATAGGGGCTGAAGCTTTCTTT | CASSPTGIGAEAFF
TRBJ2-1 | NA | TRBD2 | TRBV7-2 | TGTGCCAGCAGCTTCTTTAGCGGGAGGGCCCACAATGAGCAGTTCTTC | CASSFFSGRAHNEQFF
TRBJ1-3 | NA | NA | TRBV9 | TGTGCCAGCAGCGTGGCAGGGTTAAACACCATATATTTT | CASSVAGLNTIYF
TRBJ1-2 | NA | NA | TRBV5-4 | TGTGCCAGCAGCATGACACAGAACTATGGCTACACCTTC | CASSMTQNYGYTF
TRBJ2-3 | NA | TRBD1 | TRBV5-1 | TGCGCCAGCAGCTGGACCGGACAGGGGGGGTCAGATACGCAGTATTTT | CASSWTGQGGSDTQYF
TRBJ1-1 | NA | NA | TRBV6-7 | TGTGCCGGGTGGGGCTGGGGCAGAAACACTGAAGCTTTCTTT | CAGWGWGRNTEAFF
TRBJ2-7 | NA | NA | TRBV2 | TGTGCCAGCACCGACGGGGTGGGGGGCCCATACTACGAGCAGTACTTC | CASTDGVGGPYYEQYF